This T cell receptor (beta chain) is from a study of cytomegalovirus exposure and HLA in healthy donors. PCR was performed using 60 Vbeta and 13 Jbeta primers. The table came from immunoSEQ multiplex PCR; TCRdb's copy has only in-frame clones and leaves some out. The sample lists about 130,000 clones, about four fifths occurring once. V gave up 5 bases and J gave up 6 bases; unmatched junction bases: 11. The CDR3 extends over 15 amino acids. Per germline, CDR1 SGHTA and CDR2 FQGNSA. This sequence joins TRBV7-2 and TRBJ2-3; 7 bases are a match to TRBD1. This clonotype was sampled from a woman between 40 and 55 years old in good health and CMV-seronegative. The sample consisted of PBMCs. CDR3 sequence reads: CASSPLHTGVDTQYF. CDR3 sequence (DNA): TGTGCCAGCAGCCCTCTCCATACAGGGGTCGATACGCAGTATTTT.